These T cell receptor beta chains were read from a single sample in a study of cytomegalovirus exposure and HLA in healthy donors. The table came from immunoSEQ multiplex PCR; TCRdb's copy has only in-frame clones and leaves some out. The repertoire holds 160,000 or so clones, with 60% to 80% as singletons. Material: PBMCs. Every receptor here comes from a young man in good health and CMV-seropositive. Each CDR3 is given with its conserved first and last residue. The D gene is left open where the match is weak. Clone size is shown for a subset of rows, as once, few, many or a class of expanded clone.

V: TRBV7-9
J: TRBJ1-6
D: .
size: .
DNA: TGTGCCAGCAGCTTGGGCAGCTCCTATAATTCACCCCTCCACTTT
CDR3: CASSLGSSYNSPLHF

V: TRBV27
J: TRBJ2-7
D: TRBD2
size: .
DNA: TGTGCCAGCAGTACCCTACTAGCGGCAGACTACGAGCAGTACTTC
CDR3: CASSTLLAADYEQYF

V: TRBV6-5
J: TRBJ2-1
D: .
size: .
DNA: TGTGCCAGCAGTGACAGTACTCCGCGGCAGTTCTTC
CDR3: CASSDSTPRQFF

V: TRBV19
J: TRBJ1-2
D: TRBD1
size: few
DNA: TGTGCCAGCGCCGTTACAGGGGACTATGGCTACACCTTC
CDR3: CASAVTGDYGYTF

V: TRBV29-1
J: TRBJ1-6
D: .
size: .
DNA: TGCAGCGTTGATGAGGGTTTCGGTTCACCCCTCCACTTT
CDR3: CSVDEGFGSPLHF

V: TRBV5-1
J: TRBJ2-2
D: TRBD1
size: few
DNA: TGCGCCAGCAGCCTCGTTAATACAGGGGTACTGGACACCGGGGAGCTGTTTTTT
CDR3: CASSLVNTGVLDTGELFF

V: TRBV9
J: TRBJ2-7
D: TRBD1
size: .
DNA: TGTGCCAGCAGCGTACGGGACAGGGGCTCCTACGAGCAGTACTTC
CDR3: CASSVRDRGSYEQYF

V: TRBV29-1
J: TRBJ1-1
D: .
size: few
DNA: TGCAGCGTGGCAAATACTGAAGCTTTCTTT
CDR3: CSVANTEAFF

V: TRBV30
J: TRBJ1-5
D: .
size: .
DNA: TGTGCCTGGAGCCTAACAGGGTCGGGTCAGCCCCAGCATTTT
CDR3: CAWSLTGSGQPQHF

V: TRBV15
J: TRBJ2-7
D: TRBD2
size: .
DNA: TGTGCCACCAGCCCCGGGCGGGGGGCCTACGAGCAGTACTTC
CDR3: CATSPGRGAYEQYF

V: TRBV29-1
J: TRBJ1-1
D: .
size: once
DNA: TGCAGCACCCACAGGGACGGGAACACTGAAGCTTTCTTT
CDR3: CSTHRDGNTEAFF

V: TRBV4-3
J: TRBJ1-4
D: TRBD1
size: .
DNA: TGCGCCAGCAGCCAAGATAGTGGACAGGGGTATGAAAAACTGTTTTTT
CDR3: CASSQDSGQGYEKLFF

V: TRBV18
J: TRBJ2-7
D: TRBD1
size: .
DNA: TGTGCCAGCTCACCCGAAGGGGACAGGTTTGGTTACGAGCAGTACTTC
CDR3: CASSPEGDRFGYEQYF

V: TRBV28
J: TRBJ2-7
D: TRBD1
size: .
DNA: TGTGCCAGCAGTTTAGGACAGGGGCTAAAGCAGTACTTC
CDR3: CASSLGQGLKQYF

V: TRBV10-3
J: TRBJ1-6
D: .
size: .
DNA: TGTGCCATCAGTGAGGGCAGGGAGGGTAATTCACCCCTCCACTTT
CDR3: CAISEGREGNSPLHF

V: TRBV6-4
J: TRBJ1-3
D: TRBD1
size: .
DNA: TGTGCCAGCAGTGTAGGACAGGGATTCGGAAACACCATATATTTT
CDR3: CASSVGQGFGNTIYF

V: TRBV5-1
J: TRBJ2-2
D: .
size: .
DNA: TGCGCCAGCAGCTTGCTGGGGACAAGCACCGGGGAGCTGTTTTTT
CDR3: CASSLLGTSTGELFF

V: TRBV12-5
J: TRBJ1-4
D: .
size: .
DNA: TGTGCTAGTGGCCCTGGGGGAGGACGGCAATATGAAAAACTGTTTTTT
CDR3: CASGPGGGRQYEKLFF

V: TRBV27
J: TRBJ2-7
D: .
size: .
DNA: TGTGCCAGCAGTTTGGGGCAGACCTACGAGCAGTACTTC
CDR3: CASSLGQTYEQYF

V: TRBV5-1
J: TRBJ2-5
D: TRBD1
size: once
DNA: TGCGCCAGCAGCCCGGGACAGGGTGTAGAAGAGACCCAGTACTTC
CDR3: CASSPGQGVEETQYF

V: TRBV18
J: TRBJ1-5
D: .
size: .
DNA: TGTGCCAGCTCACCACTCGAGGCAGGGGTAGGCAATCAGCCCCAGCATTTT
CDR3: CASSPLEAGVGNQPQHF

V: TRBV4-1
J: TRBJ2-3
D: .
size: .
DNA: TGCGCCAGCAGCCAAGTGGCAGGGATCCCGCAGTATTTT
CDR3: CASSQVAGIPQYF

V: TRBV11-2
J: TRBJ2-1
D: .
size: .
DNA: TGTGCCAGCAGCCCAGGGCAGGGGTGGTACAATGAGCAGTTCTTC
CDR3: CASSPGQGWYNEQFF

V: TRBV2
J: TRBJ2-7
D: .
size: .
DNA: TGTGCCAGCAGTGATCTCCAGAACTACGAGCAGTACTTC
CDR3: CASSDLQNYEQYF

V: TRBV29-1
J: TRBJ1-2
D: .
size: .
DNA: TGCAGCGTTTCCAGGGAAAACTATGGCTACACCTTC
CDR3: CSVSRENYGYTF

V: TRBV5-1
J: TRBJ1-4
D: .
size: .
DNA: TGCGCCAGCACCCTGGGGGGTCGGGGTGAAAAACTGTTTTTT
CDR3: CASTLGGRGEKLFF

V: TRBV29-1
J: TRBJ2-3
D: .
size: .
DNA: TGCAGCGTTGAGCGGAGAATAGATACGCAGTATTTT
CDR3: CSVERRIDTQYF

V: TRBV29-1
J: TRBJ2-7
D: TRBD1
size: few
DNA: TGCAGCGTTGAAAGGACAGGGGGGTCCTACGAGCAGTACTTC
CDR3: CSVERTGGSYEQYF

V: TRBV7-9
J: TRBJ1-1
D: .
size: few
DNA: TGTGCCAGCAGCTCCACGGGGAAAGGGAACACTGAAGCTTTCTTT
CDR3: CASSSTGKGNTEAFF

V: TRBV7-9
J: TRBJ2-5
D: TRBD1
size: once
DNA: TGTGCCAGCAGCCGGGGACAGCAAGAGACCCAGTACTTC
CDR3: CASSRGQQETQYF

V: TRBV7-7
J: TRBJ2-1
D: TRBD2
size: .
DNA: TGTGCCAGCAGCTTAGAACTAGCGGGGGAGAATGAGCAGTTCTTC
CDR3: CASSLELAGENEQFF

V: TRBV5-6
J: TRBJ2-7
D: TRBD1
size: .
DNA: TGTGCCAGCAGCTTGGGGACAGGGACCGACGAGCAGTACTTC
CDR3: CASSLGTGTDEQYF

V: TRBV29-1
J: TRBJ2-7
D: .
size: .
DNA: TGCAGCGTTGGGCAGCGGACCGAGCAGTACTTC
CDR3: CSVGQRTEQYF